This is a list of T cell receptor beta chains from one sample in a study of shared clonotypes between healthy human individuals. Only in-frame clones appear in the TCRdb table, and some are missing; sequencing was by immunoSEQ multiplex PCR. Of over a million clones detected, 95% to 99% appear once; the ten largest clones hold about 0.45%. The sample consisted of naive CD4+ T cells sorted from blood. These receptors were collected from a man aged 25-45 years in good health. The CDR3 runs from the conserved cysteine through the conserved F or W. The D gene is left open where the match is weak. The size of a clone is reported for some rows only, either as once, few or many, or as a class for expanded clones.

d_call,clone_size,v_call,j_call,cdr3_nt,cdr3_aa
.,once,TRBV11-2,TRBJ1-3,TGTGCCAGCAGCTTAAGGAGGAGCTCTGGAAACACCATATATTTT,CASSLRRSSGNTIYF
TRBD1,.,TRBV19,TRBJ2-7,TGTGCCAGTAGTACATACCTCCGGGACAGAACCTACGAGCAGTACTTC,CASSTYLRDRTYEQYF
.,.,TRBV7-6,TRBJ1-3,TGTGCCAGCAGCTTAGGTGGCGGCAGTTTCTCTGGAAACACCATATATTTT,CASSLGGGSFSGNTIYF
.,.,TRBV14,TRBJ1-5,TGTGCCAGCAGCCCGGGTCGGAGCAATCAGCCCCAGCATTTT,CASSPGRSNQPQHF
.,.,TRBV7-9,TRBJ2-4,TGTGCCAGCAGCTCCAAGGGGTACCCGGGGTACATTCAGTACTTC,CASSSKGYPGYIQYF
.,.,TRBV7-9,TRBJ2-1,TGTGCCAGCAGCTATAGGAACCCCCGCACGAATGAGCAGTTCTTC,CASSYRNPRTNEQFF
TRBD2,once,TRBV7-9,TRBJ2-1,TGTGCCAGCAGCTCGGGACTAGCGGGAGGCCGGGGGCAGTTCTTC,CASSSGLAGGRGQFF
TRBD1,.,TRBV14,TRBJ1-5,TGTGCCAGCAGCCTCCTACGGACAGGTTACGGACGCGGAAATCAGCCCCAGCATTTT,CASSLLRTGYGRGNQPQHF
.,.,TRBV7-3,TRBJ2-1,TGTGCCAGCAGCTTAACAGCGGCAGGTTACAATGAGCAGTTCTTC,CASSLTAAGYNEQFF
.,.,TRBV5-5,TRBJ2-7,TGTGCCAGCAGCGACTACTACGAGCAGTACTTC,CASSDYYEQYF
.,.,TRBV2,TRBJ2-5,TGTGCCAGCAGTGGGCCTGGGGACGAGACCCAGTACTTC,CASSGPGDETQYF
.,.,TRBV28,TRBJ1-5,TGTGCCAGCAGGCCCCAGGATCGACAGCCCCAGCATTTT,CASRPQDRQPQHF
TRBD1,.,TRBV28,TRBJ2-1,TGTGCCAGCAGGCGACAGGGGGCATCCTACAATGAGCAGTTCTTC,CASRRQGASYNEQFF
.,once,TRBV19,TRBJ2-3,TGTGCCAGTAGTCGGAGGGATTTCACAGATACGCAGTATTTT,CASSRRDFTDTQYF
TRBD2,.,TRBV4-2,TRBJ2-7,TGTGCCAGCAGCCAAGATTTAGCGGTAGCGGGAGGATACGAGCAGTACTTC,CASSQDLAVAGGYEQYF
.,.,TRBV4-1,TRBJ1-5,TGCGCCAGCAGCCAAGGGCCCACCTATAGCAATCAGCCCCAGCATTTT,CASSQGPTYSNQPQHF
TRBD1,.,TRBV7-9,TRBJ2-4,TGTGCCAGCAGCCCCTTGGCAGAAGGGGGCCGGCTAGCCAAAAACATTCAGTACTTC,CASSPLAEGGRLAKNIQYF
.,.,TRBV11-2,TRBJ2-2,TGTGCCAGCAGCTTAGTCCAGGGTGACGGGGAGCTGTTTTTT,CASSLVQGDGELFF
.,.,TRBV5-4,TRBJ2-4,TGTGCCAGCAGCACCTCCTTTGGGAGAGCCAAAAACATTCAGTACTTC,CASSTSFGRAKNIQYF
.,.,TRBV28,TRBJ1-1,TGTGCCAGCAGCCGAGACGGAGTCGGCACTGAAGCTTTCTTT,CASSRDGVGTEAFF
.,.,TRBV11-2,TRBJ2-2,TGTGCCAGCAGCTTGCACGGACCCACGGGGACCGGGGAGCTGTTTTTT,CASSLHGPTGTGELFF
.,.,TRBV11-3,TRBJ2-3,TGTGCCAGCAGCCCCTCCCCGGGGCGCACAGATACGCAGTATTTT,CASSPSPGRTDTQYF
.,.,TRBV18,TRBJ2-1,TGTGCCAGCTCACCGCGGTTAGGGGAGCAGTTCTTC,CASSPRLGEQFF
.,.,TRBV2,TRBJ2-2,TGTGCCAGCAGTCGGTTAAACACCGGGGAGCTGTTTTTT,CASSRLNTGELFF
TRBD1,.,TRBV13,TRBJ1-5,TGTGCCAGCAGCAGCAGGGGGCTTGGGGGTCAGCCCCAGCATTTT,CASSSRGLGGQPQHF
TRBD1,.,TRBV6-5,TRBJ2-3,TGTGCCAGCAACCAAAGGACAGGGCGAGATACGCAGTATTTT,CASNQRTGRDTQYF
.,.,TRBV7-9,TRBJ2-5,TGTGCCAGCAGCACCGGTATTAGCCAAGAGACCCAGTACTTC,CASSTGISQETQYF
.,.,TRBV6-5,TRBJ1-4,TGTGCCAGCAGTCCGACCGCGACTAATGAAAAACTGTTTTTT,CASSPTATNEKLFF
.,.,TRBV19,TRBJ2-3,TGTGCCAGTAGTATAGATCCGGGACCCGGAAGGCCCGATACGCAGTATTTT,CASSIDPGPGRPDTQYF
.,.,TRBV25-1,TRBJ1-4,TGTGCCAGCAGTGAAAGGGCAGGGTATAATGAAAAACTGTTTTTT,CASSERAGYNEKLFF
TRBD2,.,TRBV25-1,TRBJ2-5,TGTGCCAGCAGTGAATGGGGGGGAGAGACCCAGTACTTC,CASSEWGGETQYF
TRBD1,.,TRBV28,TRBJ1-5,TGTGCCAGCAGTTACATAATTGGCGGGACAGGGATCCATCAGCCCCAGCATTTT,CASSYIIGGTGIHQPQHF
.,.,TRBV19,TRBJ1-4,TGTGCCAGTAGTATCGGGGGAGCAACTAATGAAAAACTGTTTTTT,CASSIGGATNEKLFF
TRBD2,.,TRBV23-1,TRBJ2-7,TGCGCCAGCAGTCAATCGACTAGCGGGAGAGACGAATTTCACTACGAGCAGTACTTC,CASSQSTSGRDEFHYEQYF
TRBD2,few,TRBV2,TRBJ2-7,TGTGCCAGCAGTGAACGGCGGGAGTTCTACGAGCAGTACTTC,CASSERREFYEQYF